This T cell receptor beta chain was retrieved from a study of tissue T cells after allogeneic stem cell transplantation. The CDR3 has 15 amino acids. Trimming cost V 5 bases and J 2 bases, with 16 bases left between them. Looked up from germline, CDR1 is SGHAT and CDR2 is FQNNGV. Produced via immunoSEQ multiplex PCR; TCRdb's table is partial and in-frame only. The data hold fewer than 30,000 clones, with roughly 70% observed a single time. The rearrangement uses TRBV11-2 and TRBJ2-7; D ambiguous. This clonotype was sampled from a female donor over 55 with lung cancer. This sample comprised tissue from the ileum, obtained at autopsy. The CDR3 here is CASSPGRNGAYEQYF. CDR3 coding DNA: TGTGCCAGCAGCCCCGGAAGAAATGGGGCCTACGAGCAGTACTTC. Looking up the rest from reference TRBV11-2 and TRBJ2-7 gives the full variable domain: EAGVAQSPRYKIIEKRQSVAFWCNPISGHATLYWYQQILGQGPKLLIQFQNNGVVDDSQLPKDRFSAERLKGVDSTLKIQPAKLEDSAVYLCASSPGRNGAYEQYFGPGTRLTVT.